The 21 T cell receptor beta chains given below trace back to one sample, sequenced in a study of beta chain features in type 1 diabetes. Study-wide results and caveats: All four CD4+ subsets of Type 1 diabetes patients contained TCRB CDR3s that were moderately but significantly shorter.

Expressed TCRB transcripts got sequenced, as all isolated RNA was reverse transcribed. This table comes from immunoSEQ multiplex PCR, and its TCRdb copy is limited to in-frame clones, with some not included. Of approximately 150,000 clones listed, around 10% are singletons. Their antigens are not known. Sequenced: central memory CD4+ T cells from blood. The receptors originated from a man under 40 with type 1 diabetes.

This clone has a handful of counts. CDR3 sequence: CASSFGVVVAGNTGELFF. The CDR3 nucleotides read TGTGCCAGTAGTTTCGGAGTGGTGGTAGCGGGGAACACCGGGGAGCTGTTTTTT. The V and J genes are TRBV19 and TRBJ2-2; TRBD2 matches 7 bases. With V trimmed by 5 bases and J by 1 base, 13 bases remained unmatched. CDR1 is LNHDA, CDR2 SQIVND, per germline (reference sequence). The CDR3 loop spans 18 amino acids.

This clone was detected only a few times. The J gene is TRBJ2-7, the V gene TRBV18; 9 bases are shared with TRBD2. The V and J ends lost 6 bases and 0 bases, in that order; junction bases with no gene match: 6. CDR1 and CDR2 from the germline V gene are KGHSH and LQKENI. The CDR3 is 15 residues long. CDR3 protein: CASSGGLAPSYEQYF. CDR3 nucleotide sequence: TGTGCCAGCTCGGGCGGACTAGCGCCCTCCTACGAGCAGTACTTC.

The chain recombines TRBV4-3 with TRBJ2-3; 10 positions agree with TRBD2. Germline V gene data show CDR1 as LGHNA and CDR2 as YSLEER. This CDR3 comprises 16 residues. V lost 4 bases, J lost 0 bases, and 4 bases stayed unmatched. The CDR3 bases are TGCGCCAGCAGCCTGGAACTAGCGGGGAGCACAGATACGCAGTATTTT. It yields the protein CASSLELAGSTDTQYF.

The chain joins TRBV7-8 to TRBJ2-1, with 10 bases fitting TRBD1. The J segment lost 4 bases and the V segment lost 5 bases, leaving 5 bases of the junction unmatched. CDR3 size: 15 residues. Germline CDR1 is SGHVS and CDR2 is FQNEAQ. As DNA, the CDR3 is TGTGCCAGCAGCCCACGACAGGGGGCTTACAATGAGCAGTTCTTC. It translates to CASSPRQGAYNEQFF.

This clone appeared a few times. The gene calls are TRBV28 and TRBJ1-1, with 7 positions matching TRBD1. Unmatched junction bases numbered 10, after V lost 2 bases and J lost 7 bases. This CDR3 region has 15 residues. Per germline, CDR1 MDHEN and CDR2 SYDVKM. CDR3 bases: TGTGCCAGCAGTTTAGGGGGGCAGGGGGGATTTGAAGCTTTCTTT. This gives the protein CASSLGGQGGFEAFF.

V gene TRBV5-1 combines with J gene TRBJ1-2; 8 nucleotides agree with TRBD1. CDR1 SGHRS and CDR2 YFSETQ come from the germline V gene. The CDR3 consists of 15 residues. With V trimmed by 4 bases and J by 2 bases, 7 bases remained unmatched. The CDR3 loop is CASSTGQGQNYGYTF. The CDR3 coding sequence is TGCGCCAGCAGCACCGGACAGGGACAGAACTATGGCTACACCTTC.

This clone was detected ten times or more. The chain links TRBV7-9 to TRBJ2-1; no firm D call. The CDR3 covers 13 residues. Germline CDR1 reads SEHNR; CDR2 reads FQNEAQ (reference sequence). V was trimmed by 3 bases and J by 8 bases, leaving 11 bases between them. The CDR3 loop is CASSFPNEDEQFF. The CDR3 DNA is TGTGCCAGCAGCTTCCCTAATGAAGATGAGCAGTTCTTC.

With respect to this clone: One end of the junction fails to match germline, which may point to a read error. The rearrangement uses TRBV7-7 and TRBJ2-5, with 9 bases matching TRBD1. The CDR3 extends over 14 amino acids. Germline CDR1 SSHAT, CDR2 FNYEAQ (reference sequence). The CDR3 DNA reads as TGTGCTAGCAGCCCCGGGACAGGGAGGGAGACCCAGTACTTC. Its protein product is CASSPGTGRETQYF.

A few counts support this clone. The chain recombines TRBV5-1 with TRBJ2-3; 8 bases map to TRBD2. With V trimmed by 5 bases and J by 5 bases, 7 bases remained unmatched. This CDR3 has 14 residues. CDR1 is SGHRS and CDR2 is YFSETQ in the germline V gene. The CDR3 coding sequence is TGCGCCAGCAGTCCCGGGAGGGTCGAAGATACGCAGTATTTT. As protein: CASSPGRVEDTQYF.

About this clone itself: Different DNA sequences within this sample yield the same CDR3. This rearrangement joins TRBV5-1 to TRBJ2-1; 7 positions match TRBD1. In germline, CDR1 is SGHRS, CDR2 YFSETQ. V dropped 0 bases and J dropped 3; count of bases not matched to a gene: 3. The CDR3 totals 15 residues. The CDR3 DNA follows: TGCGCCAGCAGCTTGGAAGGACAGGACTACAATGAGCAGTTCTTC. Protein: CASSLEGQDYNEQFF.

The V call is TRBV2, the J call TRBJ1-5; maybe TRBD1 (5 bases). Germline values: CDR1 SNHLY, CDR2 FYNNEI. With 5 bases removed from V and 6 bases from J, the gap between germline ends came to 17 bases. This CDR3 has 15 amino acids. CDR3 residues: CASSKGQGVFQPQHF. Written as DNA, the CDR3 is TGTGCCAGCAGTAAGGGTCAGGGTGTTTTTCAGCCCCAGCATTTT.

The J gene is TRBJ1-2, the V gene TRBV9; D gene ambiguous. The V gene's germline CDR1 is SGDLS and CDR2 YYNGEE. There are 17 residues in the CDR3. Trimming took 0 bases from V and 5 from J, leaving 20 bases between them. The chain's CDR3 is CASSVAMAGRPRYGYTF. The DNA of the CDR3 is TGTGCCAGCAGCGTAGCTATGGCGGGCAGGCCGAGGTATGGCTACACCTTC.

The V call is TRBV19, the J call TRBJ1-1, with D uncertain. The CDR3 length is 12 residues. V was clipped by 4 bases and J by 8 bases, with 11 bases between them. Germline V gene data show CDR1 as LNHDA and CDR2 as SQIVND (reference sequence). The CDR3 spells CASSKPLYEAFF. CDR3 DNA sequence: TGTGCCAGTAGTAAACCCCTATACGAAGCTTTCTTT.

This clone was counted between two and nine times. J is TRBJ2-1 and V is TRBV28; 7 bases map to TRBD1. The CDR3 loop spans 15 amino acids. Germline V gene data show CDR1 as MDHEN and CDR2 as SYDVKM. The ends lost 7 bases at V and 4 bases at J; junction bases unmatched: 10. The CDR3 sequence is CASNEGAQPYNEQFF. DNA for the CDR3: TGTGCCAGCAATGAGGGGGCCCAACCGTACAATGAGCAGTTCTTC.

This clone turned up a few times. This chain links TRBV5-4 with TRBJ2-7; D possibly corresponds to TRBD2 (6 bases). The CDR3 covers 13 residues. V lost 0 bases to trimming and J lost 5 bases, with 9 bases between them. The germline V gene has CDR1 SGHNT and CDR2 YYREEE (reference sequence). CDR3 DNA sequence: TGTGCCAGCAGCTTGGATCCTAGCGACGAGCAGTACTTC. This encodes CASSLDPSDEQYF. Looking up the rest from reference TRBV5-4 and TRBJ2-7 gives the full variable domain: ETGVTQSPTHLIKTRGQQVTLRCSSQSGHNTVSWYQQALGQGPQFIFQYYREEENGRGNFPPRFSGLQFPNYSSELNVNALELDDSALYLCASSLDPSDEQYFGPGTRLTVT.

This clone was recorded a few times. The chain joins TRBV5-4 to TRBJ1-2; TRBD1 might be the D (5 bases). V lost 5 bases and J lost 8, with 13 bases in between. Germline loops: CDR1 SGHNT, CDR2 YYREEE (reference sequence). The CDR3 totals 12 residues. For the CDR3, the DNA is TGTGCCAGCAGTTCACAGGATCAGGGCTACACCTTC. Translating it yields CASSSQDQGYTF. Full variable domain (missing parts from reference TRBV5-4 and TRBJ1-2): ETGVTQSPTHLIKTRGQQVTLRCSSQSGHNTVSWYQQALGQGPQFIFQYYREEENGRGNFPPRFSGLQFPNYSSELNVNALELDDSALYLCASSSQDQGYTFGSGTRLTVV.

This clone came up a few times. This rearrangement joins TRBV6-1 to TRBJ2-1; no reliable D call. V was trimmed by 4 bases and J by 0 bases, leaving 13 bases between them. CDR1 is MNHNS and CDR2 is SASEGT in the germline V gene. This CDR3 contains 16 residues. The CDR3 nucleotides read TGTGCCAGCAGTGGGAGAGAGGCAGACTCCTACAATGAGCAGTTCTTC. Its translation is CASSGREADSYNEQFF.

The rearrangement joins TRBV29-1 to TRBJ2-7, with D perhaps TRBD1 (5 bases). The CDR3 is made up of 12 amino acids. Germline lookup yields CDR1 SQVTM and CDR2 ANQGSEA. V lost 1 base, J lost 5 bases, and 9 bases lay in between. This chain's CDR3 is CSVEGQGDEQYF. CDR3 coding DNA: TGCAGCGTTGAAGGGCAGGGCGACGAGCAGTACTTC.

The J gene is TRBJ1-2, the V gene TRBV5-1; D might be TRBD1 (6 bases). Deletions cut 0 bases from V and 4 bases from J, with 13 bases between. Per germline, CDR1 SGHRS and CDR2 YFSETQ. This CDR3 contains 15 residues. CDR3 sequence: CASSLDGGVFYGYTF. The CDR3 bases are TGCGCCAGCAGCTTGGATGGGGGCGTATTCTATGGCTACACCTTC.

This clone has a handful of counts. This chain uses TRBV28 with TRBJ2-7, with D hard to call. The V end was cut by 2 bases, the J end by 3 bases, with 8 bases between. CDR3 length: 13 residues. The germline V gene has CDR1 MDHEN and CDR2 SYDVKM. The CDR3 nucleotides are TGTGCCAGCAGTTTAACTGCCCGCTACGAGCAGTACTTC. Amino acids: CASSLTARYEQYF.

The rearrangement links TRBV13 to TRBJ1-1; D is uncertain. This CDR3 is built from 13 residues. Germline CDR1 PRHDT, CDR2 FYEKMQ (reference sequence). V was cut by 3 bases and J by 7 bases, with 12 bases left in between. The CDR3 region is CASSFAGGVEAFF. CDR3 sequence (DNA): TGTGCCAGCAGCTTCGCGGGCGGCGTTGAAGCTTTCTTT.